Given below is one T cell receptor beta chain in context. This CDR3 comprises 15 residues. Trimming removed 2 bases from V and 3 bases from J, with 14 bases in between. Germline CDR1 is SNHLY and CDR2 is FYNNEI. This sample was taken from a study of T cells in tumors after PD-1 blockade. Across the whole study: On average, peripheral blood gave some 110,000 TCR templates and about 34,000 unique clonotypes.

Profiled with immunoSEQ multiplex PCR; TCRdb holds only in-frame clones, not every one. The sample carries under 75,000 clones, roughly 70% recorded once. The sequence was obtained from a human donor with basal cell carcinoma. V and J are TRBV2 and TRBJ2-7; D tentatively reads TRBD1 or TRBD2 (5 bases each). Sequencing was performed on PBMCs, taken after anti-PD-1 treatment. The CDR3 DNA reads as TGTGCCAGCAGTGAACTTTGGGACGCCGTCTACGAGCAGTACTTC. This codes for CASSELWDAVYEQYF.